This TCR beta chain comes out of a study of vaccination effects on CD4 cells after COVID-19. The CDR3 consists of 11 residues. The V and J ends lost 11 bases and 6 bases respectively, with 11 bases between them. Germline V gene data show CDR1 as ENHRY and CDR2 as SYGVKD. Study-level points and caveats: Clonal contraction was marked in infection- and vaccine-induced clones late after vaccination. Small numbers of convalescent patients limited the study. It also lacked early post-infection timepoints.

Repertoires were generated with immunoSEQ multiplex PCR, while TCRdb's copy carries only in-frame clones and drops some. The data hold just over 30,000 clones, with 55% to 75% observed a single time. Sequencing in the ViraFEST assay came after antigen-specific CD4+ T cells had been expanded with viral peptide pools, which were used to stimulate PBMC. Investigators separated out CD4+ T cells once more than nine days of culture had passed. Testing of the vaccine recipients showed negative nucleocapsid antibodies and no prior SARS-CoV-2 infection. Every well got 2 million to 2.5 million PBMC, which were grown with about 10 IU/ml IL-2 and 10 ug/ml peptides. Details on this clone: What it recognizes is unknown.

This TCR came from a human donor who received a COVID-19 vaccine. This rearrangement joins TRBV10-3 to TRBJ1-3; D ambiguous. Sequencing was performed on CD4+ T cells from PBMCs cultured with HCoV-229E spike peptides, taken before COVID-19 vaccination. CDR3 sequence reads: CAASTSNTIYF. As DNA, the CDR3 is TGTGCCGCCAGCACCTCAAACACCATATATTTT.